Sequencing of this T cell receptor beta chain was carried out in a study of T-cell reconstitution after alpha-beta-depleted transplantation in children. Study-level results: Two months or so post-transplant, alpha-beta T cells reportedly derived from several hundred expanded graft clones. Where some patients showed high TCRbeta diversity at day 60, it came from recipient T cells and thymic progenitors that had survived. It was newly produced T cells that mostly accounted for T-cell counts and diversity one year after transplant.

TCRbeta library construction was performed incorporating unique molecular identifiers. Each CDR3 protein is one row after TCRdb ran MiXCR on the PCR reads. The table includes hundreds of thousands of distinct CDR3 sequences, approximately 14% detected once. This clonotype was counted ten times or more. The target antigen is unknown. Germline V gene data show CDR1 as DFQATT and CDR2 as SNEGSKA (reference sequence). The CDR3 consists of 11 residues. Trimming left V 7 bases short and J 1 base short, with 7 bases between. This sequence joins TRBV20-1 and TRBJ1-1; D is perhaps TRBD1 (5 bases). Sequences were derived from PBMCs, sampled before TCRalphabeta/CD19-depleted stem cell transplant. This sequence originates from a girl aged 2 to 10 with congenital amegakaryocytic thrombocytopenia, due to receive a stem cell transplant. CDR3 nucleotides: TGCAGTGGACAGCCGAACACTGAAGCTTTCTTT. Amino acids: CSGQPNTEAFF.